This TCR beta chain appears in the sequencing data of a study of blood T cell repertoires in COVID-19. Whole-study context: COVID-19 samples from acute and convalescent phases originated in the United States, Italy and Spain. PBMCs, B-cell-depleted T cells, or T cells provided the cDNA or gDNA that made up the material.

Trimming shortened V by 1 base and J by 2 bases, and 12 bases separated the two germline ends. This CDR3 region has 15 residues. CDR1 SGHTA and CDR2 FQGNSA come from the germline V gene. Per the original data handling: Amplification from reference gene primers served as the basis for estimated nucleated cell counts. Generated by immunoSEQ multiplex PCR, the TCRdb table keeps only in-frame clones and is missing some. V, J and clone size are taken as reported in that table, and D and trimming were inferred from the DNA itself. The sample lists about 360,000 clones, about 88% occurring once. V and J are TRBV7-2 and TRBJ2-7; D may be TRBD1 (5 bases). The sample was peripheral blood. This TCR was sampled from a woman aged 55-75 years with COVID-19, enrolled during active disease. This CDR3 reads CASSLGGTSAYEQYF. The CDR3 DNA sequence: TGTGCCAGCAGCTTAGGGGGCACAAGTGCCTACGAGCAGTACTTC.